This T cell receptor beta chain was captured in a study of cytomegalovirus exposure and HLA in healthy donors. As concerns this clone: Antigen unknown.

General study points: Later analysis demonstrated an association between a missense DCLRE1C variant and TCR beta V- and J-gene trimming. Being productive about 90% or about 30% of the time was typical of most TCR beta V segments in an earlier analysis.

The PCR ran on 60 Vbeta and 13 Jbeta primers. The table came from immunoSEQ multiplex PCR; TCRdb's copy has only in-frame clones and leaves some out. The sample has about 150,000 clones, 82% seen once; the top ten hold roughly 3.4%. The TCR was taken from a male donor in good health and CMV-seronegative. Sequencing was done on a sample of PBMCs.

This CDR3 is CAIRATGVGYNEQFF. The CDR3 coding sequence is TGTGCCATCAGGGCGACAGGGGTTGGCTACAATGAGCAGTTCTTC. The V call is TRBV10-3, the J call TRBJ2-1, with 8 bases fitting TRBD1. Germline V CDR1 and CDR2: ENHRY, SYGVKD. CDR3 length equals 15 residues. The junction had 7 bases not matched to a gene; V was cut back by 6 bases and J by 3 bases.